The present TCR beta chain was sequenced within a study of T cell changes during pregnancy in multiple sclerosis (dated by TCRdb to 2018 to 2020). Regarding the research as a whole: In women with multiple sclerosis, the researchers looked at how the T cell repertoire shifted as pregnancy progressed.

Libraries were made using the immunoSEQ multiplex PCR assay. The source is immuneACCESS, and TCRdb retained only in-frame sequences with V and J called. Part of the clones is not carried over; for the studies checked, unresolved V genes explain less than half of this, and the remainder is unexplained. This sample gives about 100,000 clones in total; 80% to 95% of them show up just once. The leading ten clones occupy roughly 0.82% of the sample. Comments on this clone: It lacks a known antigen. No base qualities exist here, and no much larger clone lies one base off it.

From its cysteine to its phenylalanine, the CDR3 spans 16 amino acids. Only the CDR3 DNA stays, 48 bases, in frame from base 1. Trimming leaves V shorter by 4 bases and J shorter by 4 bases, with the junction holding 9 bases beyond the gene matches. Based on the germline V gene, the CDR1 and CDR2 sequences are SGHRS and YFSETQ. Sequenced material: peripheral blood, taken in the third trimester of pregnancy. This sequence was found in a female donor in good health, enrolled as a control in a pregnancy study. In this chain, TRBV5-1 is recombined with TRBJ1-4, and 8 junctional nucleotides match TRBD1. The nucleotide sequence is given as TGCGCCAGCAGCCCTAACCCGGGACAGGTTAATGAAAAACTGTTTTTT. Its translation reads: CASSPNPGQVNEKLFF.